This T cell receptor beta chain was captured by sequencing in a study of chemoradiotherapy in HPV16-positive cancers. TCRdb's table, derived via immunoSEQ multiplex PCR, lists solely in-frame clones and lacks some. This table has some 21,000 clones, approximately 89% appearing once. Trimming pared 2 bases from V and 0 bases from J, leaving 10 bases between. The CDR3 loop spans 16 amino acids. Germline V gene sequence: CDR1 MGHRA, CDR2 YSYEKL. This TCR was sampled from a human donor with HPV-associated anogenital cancer. The chain links TRBV4-1 to TRBJ1-4; D is possibly TRBD1 (6 bases). The specimen comprised blood, sampled from a patient who underwent chemoradiotherapy. CDR3 nucleotides: TGCGCCAGCAGCCAACTCCAGGGGACAACTAATGAAAAACTGTTTTTT. The encoded protein is CASSQLQGTTNEKLFF.